These 19 T cell receptor beta chains were all obtained from the same sample, sequenced in a study of T cells in women clearing cervical HPV infection (dated by TCRdb to 2016 to 2018). Receptor libraries were prepared by the immunoSEQ multiplex PCR assay. TCRdb stores this immuneACCESS table with in-frame sequences only. Part of the clones is absent; in the studies checked, under half of the shortfall reflects unresolved V genes, and no reason is known for the rest. The sample's own table lists some 33,000 clones. The top ten constitute about 4.4% of the sample. The specimen sequenced was blood buffy coat. Every receptor here comes from a woman between 18 and 69 years old with a cervical HPV16 infection that either progressed to CIN3+ or cleared (not recorded which).

In the case of this clone: The read gets to within 3 residues of the CDR3 end, and the germline J gene fills in the rest. The chain combines TRBV6-2 or TRBV6-3 with TRBJ2-3; 10 bases are a match to TRBD2. CDR3 length equals 13 residues. Germline CDR1 MNHEY, CDR2 SVGEGT. The part of the CDR3 DNA that was read is TGTGCCAGCAGGACTAGCGGGCAAGAGACG. Its protein product is CASRTSGQET. The entire CDR3 protein is CASRTSGQETQYF.

Of note for this clone: The CDR3 end is not reached by the read, which stops 3 residues before it; the germline J gene fills it in. The V gene is TRBV5-1, the J gene TRBJ1-2, with D maybe TRBD1 (6 bases). Trimming stripped 1 base from V and 1 base from J, with 8 bases between. The germline CDR1 and CDR2 sequences are SGHRS and YFSETQ. This CDR3 has 14 amino acids. CDR3 in amino acids: CASSLTGFNYGYTF. The part of the CDR3 DNA that was read is TGCGCCAGCAGCTTGACAGGGTTTAACTATGGC. Supplemented by reference TRBV5-1 and TRBJ1-2, the full variable domain reads KAGVTQTPRYLIKTRGQQVTLSCSPISGHRSVSWYQQTPGQGLQFLFEYFSETQRNKGNFPGRFSGRQFSNSRSEMNVSTLELGDSALYLCASSLTGFNYGYTFGSGTRLTVV.

About this clone itself: The read halts 3 residues ahead of the CDR3 end, with the missing end drawn from the germline J gene. The chain joins TRBV18 to TRBJ1-2, with D unresolved. CDR1 is KGHSH, CDR2 LQKENI, per germline. This CDR3 has 16 amino acids. The CDR3 sequence: CASSPLPQARGLDYTF. The sequenced CDR3 bases are TGTGCCAGCTCACCACTCCCTCAGGCCCGAGGGCTCGAC.

In regard to this clone: Read data end 3 residues before the CDR3 end; the end is taken from the germline J gene. V usage is TRBV11-2 and J usage is TRBJ1-1, with 8 bases matching TRBD1. From germline, CDR1 is SGHAT and CDR2 FQNNGV. The CDR3 sequence is 13 residues long. The sequenced CDR3 bases are TGTGCCAGCAGCTTTAACAGGGGGGTAGGA. Translating it yields CASSFNRGVG. The CDR3 reads in full as CASSFNRGVGAFF.

As concerns this clone: The sequence runs out 3 residues before the end of the CDR3; the remainder is reconstructed from the germline J gene. Additional DNA sequences in this sample encode the identical CDR3. This chain links TRBV30 with TRBJ1-3; 8 bases agree with TRBD1. The trim removed 4 bases at V and 4 bases at J, leaving 9 bases unmatched. Germline V lookup: CDR1 GTSNPN, CDR2 SVGIG (reference sequence). The CDR3 consists of 15 residues. The CDR3 bases that were read are TGTGCCTGGACTCCCTGGACAGGGACAGGAAACACC. Residues: CAWTPWTGTGNT. The full CDR3 sequence reads CAWTPWTGTGNTIYF.

The CDR3 here is CASSLIGGINEKLFF. The part of the CDR3 DNA that was read is TGTGCCAGCAGCTTGATCGGGGGTATTAATGAAAAA. The V and J genes are TRBV5-6 and TRBJ1-4, with D perhaps TRBD1 (5 bases). The read halts 3 residues ahead of the CDR3 end, with the missing end drawn from the germline J gene. Germline V gives CDR1 SGHDT, CDR2 YYEEEE. V was cut by 1 base and J by 4 bases, with 11 bases left in between. This CDR3 is 15 amino acids long.

The CDR3 DNA, read in part, is TGTGCCAGCAGCTTCCCGAACGCGGAGACC. It encodes CASSFPNAET. The whole CDR3 region reads CASSFPNAETQYF. The J gene is TRBJ2-5, the V gene TRBV11-2; D gene uncertain. The CDR3 is cut off 3 residues early in the read; its end comes from the germline J gene. The germline V gene has CDR1 SGHAT and CDR2 FQNNGV. The CDR3 consists of 13 residues. Trimming took off 3 bases at V and 5 bases at J, with 10 bases between the two ends.

Worth noting for this clone: The read finishes 3 residues shy of the CDR3 end, and the germline J gene is used to complete it. The chain carries TRBV5-1 and TRBJ1-1, with D possibly TRBD1 on 6 matching bases. The length of the CDR3 is 13 residues. Germline V gives CDR1 SGHRS, CDR2 YFSETQ. Partial CDR3 DNA: TGCGCCAGCAGCTTGGAACAGGGAGGAAGA. It yields the protein CASSLEQGGR. The full CDR3 protein reads CASSLEQGGRAFF.

A note on this clone: Read coverage stops 3 residues before the CDR3 terminus; the germline J gene supplies the remainder. The chain links TRBV19 to TRBJ1-2; TRBD1 might be the D (5 bases). This CDR3 spans 13 amino acids. Per germline, CDR1 LNHDA and CDR2 SQIVND (reference sequence). The CDR3 loop is CATARDYYNDYTF. The sequenced CDR3 bases are TGTGCCACCGCGCGGGACTACTACAATGAC.

As regards this clone: Read coverage stops 3 residues before the CDR3 terminus; the germline J gene supplies the remainder. The rearrangement links TRBV20-1 to TRBJ2-1; D might be TRBD2 (6 bases). CDR1 and CDR2 from the germline V gene are DFQATT and SNEGSKA (reference sequence). The CDR3 length is 13 residues. The V end was cut by 3 bases, the J end by 8 bases, with 14 bases between. CDR3 DNA (partial): TGCAGTGCTAGGGGTAGGGACTCGTATGAG. It translates to CSARGRDSYE. The full CDR3 protein reads CSARGRDSYEQFF.

Comments on this clone: The read falls 3 residues short of the CDR3 end, and the missing part is taken from the germline J gene. Other DNA sequences in this sample translate to the same CDR3. The chain has TRBV30 and TRBJ2-1, with TRBD2 matching over 15 bases. V shed 2 bases and J 2 bases; nucleotides not matched to a gene: 4. The CDR3 consists of 17 residues. Germline V gene data show CDR1 as GTSNPN and CDR2 as SVGIG (reference sequence). CDR3 sequence reads: CAWSLGLAGGPYNEQFF. The DNA read from the CDR3 is TGTGCCTGGAGTCTTGGACTAGCGGGAGGGCCCTACAATGAG.

As to this clone: The read comes to an end 3 residues before the CDR3 does, leaving the germline J gene to fill in the end. The V call is TRBV7-2, the J call TRBJ1-2; 7 bases align to TRBD1. CDR1 and CDR2 from the germline V gene are SGHTA and FQGNSA. J lost 5 bases, V lost 5 bases, and 8 bases had no gene match. This CDR3 has 14 amino acids. CDR3: CASSPSTGRYGYTF. The CDR3 bases that were read are TGTGCCAGCAGCCCATCGACAGGGCGATATGGC.

Comments on this clone: Read data end 3 residues before the CDR3 end; the end is taken from the germline J gene. V gene TRBV7-6 combines with J gene TRBJ2-3; 11 bases line up with TRBD2. Germline assignment: CDR1 SGHVS and CDR2 FNYEAQ. This CDR3 spans 15 amino acids. The trim removed 5 bases at V and 8 bases at J, leaving 9 bases unmatched. The CDR3 region is CASSVLAGVEATQYF. Partial CDR3 DNA: TGTGCCAGCAGCGTACTAGCGGGAGTTGAGGCTACG.

Comments on this clone: The read gets to within 3 residues of the CDR3 end, and the germline J gene fills in the rest. The chain employs TRBV19 and TRBJ1-6, with TRBD1 as a possible D gene (5 bases). The CDR3 has 13 amino acids. The germline CDR1 and CDR2 sequences are LNHDA and SQIVND (reference sequence). Trimming removed 7 bases at V and 9 bases at J, with 13 bases between. The sequenced part of the CDR3 DNA is TGTGCCAGTACCCTAGGCGGGGGTTCACCC. Translating it yields CASTLGGGSP. Given in full, the CDR3 is CASTLGGGSPLHF.

Notes on this clone: The read gets to within 3 residues of the CDR3 end, and the germline J gene fills in the rest. The chain combines TRBV12-3 or TRBV12-4 with TRBJ2-3, with a tentative D call TRBD2 (6 bases). Trimming pared 5 bases from V and 6 bases from J, leaving 15 bases between. There are 14 residues in the CDR3. The part of the CDR3 DNA that was read is TGTGCCAGCAGTCCCCTAACTAGCAGGGATACG. Translated: CASSPLTSRDT. The complete CDR3 sequence is CASSPLTSRDTQYF.

The CDR3 protein is CASSYSSQYFSYGYTF. The CDR3 DNA, read in part, is TGTGCCAGCAGTTACTCGTCACAGTACTTCTCCTATGGC. The chain employs TRBV6-2 or TRBV6-3 and TRBJ1-2; D is unclear. Coverage ceases 3 residues before the CDR3 finishes, and the germline J gene fills in the end. The CDR3 runs 16 residues. V was trimmed by 0 bases and J by 4 bases, leaving 15 bases between them. The germline V gene has CDR1 MNHEY and CDR2 SVGEGT.

Note on this clone: The missing CDR3 end, 3 residues past where the read stops, is filled in from the germline J gene. The chain employs TRBV30 and TRBJ2-3; 8 positions agree with TRBD1. The CDR3 is made up of 14 amino acids. CDR1 and CDR2 from the germline V gene are GTSNPN and SVGIG (reference sequence). This chain's CDR3 is CAWSRDRRNQPQYF. The CDR3 bases that were read are TGTGCCTGGAGTAGGGACAGGAGAAATCAGCCG.

CDR3 DNA, as far as it was read: TGTGCCATCAGTGAACCCGGGACAGGACCTCAAGAGACC. Translation gives CAISEPGTGPQET. The whole CDR3 reads CAISEPGTGPQETQYF. The chain recombines TRBV10-3 with TRBJ2-5; 8 positions match TRBD1. Read coverage stops 3 residues before the CDR3 terminus; the germline J gene supplies the remainder. Germline lookup yields CDR1 ENHRY and CDR2 SYGVKD. The CDR3 is 16 residues long. V lost 3 bases to trimming and J lost 2 bases; unmatched junction nucleotides: 8.

A note on this clone: The read stops 3 residues short of the end of the CDR3; the missing end is completed from the germline J gene. The rearrangement uses TRBV7-4 and TRBJ2-1; either TRBD1 or TRBD2 may fit D (5 bases each). The CDR3 has 14 amino acids. V lost 1 base, J lost 6 bases, and 10 bases lay in between. In germline, CDR1 is SGHVT, CDR2 SQSDAQ. The sequenced part of the CDR3 DNA is TGTGCCAGCAGCTTAGTGGCAGGGAGCAATGAG. Translated, it gives CASSLVAGSNE. The full CDR3 protein is CASSLVAGSNEQFF.